The clone carrying this TCR beta chain was counted between two and nine times. Antigen specificity is unknown. The sample is drawn from a study of T cells in Graves' hyperthyroidism and ophthalmopathy. Findings and caveats of the study: The blood repertoire included most of the expanded thyroid clonotypes above 0.001.

It was RNA transcripts that yielded the amplified TCR beta CDR3 regions. A first-round RT-PCR of the TCR CDR3 used the HTBI primer set. TCRdb redid the calling of the multiplex PCR reads with MiXCR, one entry per CDR3 protein. This repertoire shows roughly 720,000 distinct CDR3 sequences, 17% found once; its top ten account for roughly a sixth. The PBMCs were sourced from fresh peripheral blood (approximately 9 ml). Input material: blood. This receptor was identified in a man between 45 and 60 years old with Graves' hyperthyroidism.

CDR3 bases: TGTGCCAGCAGCGTCGGGACTCGCTTCTCTGGGGCCAACGTCCTGACTTTC. Its translation: CASSVGTRFSGANVLTF. This rearrangement joins TRBV7-2 to TRBJ2-6, with D tentatively TRBD2 (6 bases). The V end lost 5 bases, the J end lost 0 bases, and 14 bases lay between the germline ends. The CDR3 covers 17 residues. Germline CDR1 is SGHTA and CDR2 is FQGNSA.